A selection of T cell receptor beta chains follows, all from one sample in a study of blood T cell repertoires in COVID-19. Using immunoSEQ multiplex PCR, the repertoire was profiled, and TCRdb retains in-frame clones only, with some absent. The table has approximately 280,000 clones, 90% seen once. The sample was PBMCs or T cells enriched from blood (not recorded which). Receptors originate from a young woman with acute COVID-19. Each CDR3 is given with its conserved first and last residue. A D gene is named only where the DNA matches it firmly. The listing skips clone size in some rows; elsewhere it reads once, few, many or a size class.

-	-	TRBJ1-2	TRBV18	CASSPYNHEGYTF	TGTGCCAGCTCACCATACAACCATGAAGGCTACACCTTC
TRBD1	-	TRBJ2-7	TRBV7-2	CASSPTGTGNYEQYF	TGTGCCAGCAGCCCAACCGGGACAGGGAATTACGAGCAGTACTTC
-	-	TRBJ2-1	TRBV9	CASSVLDYRTPQFF	TGTGCCAGCAGCGTATTGGATTATCGGACTCCGCAGTTCTTC
-	-	TRBJ1-2	TRBV5-8	CASSPRTDYGYTF	TGTGCCAGCAGCCCTCGGACAGACTATGGCTACACCTTC
-	-	TRBJ1-6	TRBV14	CASSASRGTAPLHF	TGTGCCAGCAGCGCCTCCAGGGGTACTGCACCCCTCCACTTT
TRBD2	-	TRBJ2-1	TRBV4-1	CASSPRTSDNEQFF	TGCGCCAGCAGTCCCCGGACTAGCGACAATGAGCAGTTCTTC
-	once	TRBJ2-1	TRBV24-1	CATSDPSSSSYNEQFF	TGTGCCACCAGTGATCCCTCTTCGAGCTCCTACAATGAGCAGTTCTTC
TRBD1	-	TRBJ2-5	TRBV28	CASSLNRGETQYF	TGTGCCAGCAGTTTAAACAGGGGAGAGACCCAGTACTTC
-	-	TRBJ2-7	TRBV11-2	CASSRVQGTRGAYEQYF	TGTGCCAGCAGCCGCGTACAGGGGACAAGGGGGGCCTACGAGCAGTACTTC
-	few	TRBJ1-4	TRBV29-1	CSVTKGATNEKLFF	TGCAGCGTAACTAAGGGGGCAACTAATGAAAAACTGTTTTTT
TRBD1	-	TRBJ1-1	TRBV5-6	CASSPDRATTEAFF	TGTGCCAGCAGCCCGGACAGGGCTACGACTGAAGCTTTCTTT
TRBD2	-	TRBJ2-7	TRBV27	CASSLWVAGAAEQYF	TGTGCCAGCAGTTTATGGGTAGCGGGAGCCGCCGAGCAGTACTTC
-	-	TRBJ2-5	TRBV15	CATAGSAVIQETQYF	TGTGCCACCGCCGGCTCGGCGGTCATCCAAGAGACCCAGTACTTC
TRBD2	-	TRBJ2-2	TRBV28	CASSFTTSGKGTGELFF	TGTGCCAGCAGTTTTACGACTAGCGGGAAGGGCACCGGGGAGCTGTTTTTT
TRBD2	-	TRBJ2-3	TRBV27	CASSRLANRRTDTQYF	TGTGCCAGCAGTCGACTAGCGAACCGCCGCACAGATACGCAGTATTTT
TRBD1	-	TRBJ1-5	TRBV28	CASSQTGESQHF	TGTGCCAGCAGTCAGACAGGGGAGTCCCAGCATTTT
-	-	TRBJ1-5	TRBV6-2/TRBV6-3	CASSYWAGPNQPQHF	TGTGCCAGCAGTTACTGGGCAGGGCCGAATCAGCCCCAGCATTTT
-	-	TRBJ2-3	TRBV21-1	CASSKVCRRLAGGPTDTQYF	TGTGCCAGCAGCAAAGTGTGTAGGAGACTAGCGGGAGGGCCCACAGATACGCAGTATTTT
-	-	TRBJ2-7	TRBV18	CASSPMSTLYEQYF	TGTGCCAGCTCACCCATGTCGACTCTATACGAGCAGTACTTC
TRBD2	-	TRBJ2-7	TRBV7-9	CASSHGTTYYEQYF	TGTGCCAGCAGCCATGGGACTACCTACTACGAGCAGTACTTC
-	-	TRBJ1-2	TRBV5-6	CASSFREAIIWYGYTF	TGTGCCAGCAGCTTCAGGGAGGCGATTATATGGTATGGCTACACCTTC
TRBD2	-	TRBJ2-7	TRBV19	CASTPGTSGSYEQYF	TGTGCCAGTACCCCAGGGACTAGCGGAAGCTACGAGCAGTACTTC
TRBD1	-	TRBJ2-3	TRBV12-5	CASERGPTDTQYF	TGTGCTAGTGAGAGGGGGCCGACAGATACGCAGTATTTT
TRBD2	once	TRBJ2-7	TRBV4-1	CASSQVPVGLAARRIYEQYF	TGCGCCAGCAGCCAAGTACCGGTGGGACTAGCGGCTCGGAGGATCTACGAGCAGTACTTC
TRBD1	-	TRBJ2-7	TRBV4-2	CASSQDLGTGYNYEQYF	TGTGCCAGCAGCCAAGATTTGGGGACAGGGTATAACTACGAGCAGTACTTC
-	once	TRBJ2-1	TRBV9	CASSTGSNNNEQFF	TGTGCCAGCAGTACTGGGAGTAACAACAATGAGCAGTTCTTC
-	-	TRBJ2-7	TRBV6-2/TRBV6-3	CASSHGDLTYEQYF	TGTGCCAGCAGCCATGGGGACTTAACCTACGAGCAGTACTTC
TRBD2	-	TRBJ2-3	TRBV10-3	CAISPGLAVTDTQYF	TGTGCCATCAGTCCGGGACTAGCGGTTACAGATACGCAGTATTTT
-	-	TRBJ1-5	TRBV6-2/TRBV6-3	CASSYVQVHNQPQHF	TGTGCCAGCAGTTACGTCCAGGTGCACAATCAGCCCCAGCATTTT
TRBD1	-	TRBJ2-1	TRBV18	CASSPWDSTNEQFF	TGTGCCAGCTCACCATGGGACAGTACTAATGAGCAGTTCTTC
TRBD1	-	TRBJ1-1	TRBV7-6	CASSLASDRQGLGLSTEAFF	TGTGCCAGCAGCTTAGCATCAGACCGACAGGGGCTCGGGTTGAGCACTGAAGCTTTCTTT
-	-	TRBJ2-7	TRBV30	CAWTMTRRQPYEQYF	TGTGCTTGGACTATGACTCGTCGGCAACCCTACGAGCAGTACTTC
TRBD1	-	TRBJ1-5	TRBV6-1	CASSAQTLTGLSWNQPQHF	TGTGCCAGCAGTGCACAAACCCTGACAGGGCTGAGTTGGAATCAGCCCCAGCATTTT
TRBD2	-	TRBJ2-7	TRBV3-1/TRBV3-2	CASSRTSGYEQYF	TGTGCCAGCAGTAGGACTAGCGGTTACGAGCAGTACTTC
TRBD1	-	TRBJ2-1	TRBV11-1	CASSFWTGGSEQFF	TGTGCCAGCAGCTTTTGGACAGGGGGCAGTGAGCAGTTCTTC
TRBD2	-	TRBJ2-1	TRBV5-1	CASSRNPGLAGNNEQFF	TGCGCCAGCAGTCGAAATCCGGGACTAGCGGGAAACAATGAGCAGTTCTTC
-	-	TRBJ2-1	TRBV13	CASSSLRGYNEQFF	TGTGCCAGCAGCTCACTTAGAGGCTACAATGAGCAGTTCTTC
-	-	TRBJ1-2	TRBV28	CASSASRGADYGYTF	TGTGCCAGCAGTGCCTCGCGGGGCGCAGACTATGGCTACACCTTC
TRBD1	once	TRBJ1-6	TRBV4-1	CASSQPGQGRYSPLHF	TGCGCCAGCAGCCAACCGGGACAGGGGAGATATTCACCCCTCCACTTT
-	-	TRBJ1-1	TRBV5-1	CASSLAGSATEAFF	TGCGCCAGCAGCTTGGCTGGGAGTGCGACTGAAGCTTTCTTT
TRBD1	-	TRBJ1-2	TRBV6-5	CASRDRDRPNYGYTF	TGTGCCAGCAGGGACCGGGACAGGCCTAACTATGGCTACACCTTC
TRBD1	-	TRBJ1-1	TRBV4-2	CASSSGGPGTEAFF	TGTGCCAGCAGCTCAGGGGGCCCGGGCACTGAAGCTTTCTTT
TRBD1	-	TRBJ1-4	TRBV30	CAWSKLGQGNEKLFF	TGTGCCTGGAGTAAACTGGGACAGGGGAATGAAAAACTGTTTTTT
TRBD2	-	TRBJ2-1	TRBV11-3	CASSLSGEVRVQFF	TGTGCCAGCAGTCTTAGCGGGGAGGTACGGGTGCAGTTCTTC
TRBD2	-	TRBJ2-2	TRBV5-6	CASSLPRLADNTGELFF	TGTGCCAGCAGCTTGCCCCGACTAGCGGACAACACCGGGGAGCTGTTTTTT
-	few	TRBJ1-1	TRBV6-5	CASSSGVQETEAFF	TGTGCCAGCAGTTCCGGGGTACAAGAAACTGAAGCTTTCTTT
-	-	TRBJ1-2	TRBV19	CASSIPGRDYGYTF	TGTGCCAGTAGTATTCCCGGCAGGGACTATGGCTACACCTTC
-	-	TRBJ1-5	TRBV10-2	CASSPGTDYSNQPQHF	TGCGCCAGCTCCCCGGGTACGGATTATAGCAATCAGCCCCAGCATTTT
-	-	TRBJ2-1	TRBV4-1	CASSQLGRYNEQFF	TGCGCCAGCAGCCAACTTGGGAGGTACAATGAGCAGTTCTTC
TRBD2	-	TRBJ2-1	TRBV7-9	CASSPRPSGANNEQFF	TGTGCCAGCAGCCCCCGCCCTAGCGGGGCCAACAATGAGCAGTTCTTC
-	few	TRBJ2-7	TRBV19	CASSLSPYYEQYF	TGTGCCAGTAGTCTTAGCCCGTACTACGAGCAGTACTTC
-	-	TRBJ1-3	TRBV6-5	CASSYSAGVGNTIYF	TGTGCCAGCAGTTACTCAGCAGGGGTCGGAAACACCATATATTTT
-	-	TRBJ1-3	TRBV19	CASSIFSSSGNTIYF	TGTGCCAGTAGTATTTTCTCGAGCTCGGGAAACACCATATATTTT
-	-	TRBJ2-7	TRBV7-9	CASSPRGGVHEQYF	TGTGCCAGCAGCCCTAGGGGGGGGGTGCACGAGCAGTACTTC
TRBD1	few	TRBJ2-7	TRBV30	CAWSVGQGASEQYF	TGTGCCTGGAGTGTGGGACAGGGCGCCAGCGAGCAGTACTTC
TRBD2	-	TRBJ2-3	TRBV18	CASSQGTSPSTDTQYF	TGTGCCAGCTCACAGGGGACTAGCCCGAGCACAGATACGCAGTATTTT
-	-	TRBJ2-1	TRBV19	CASSTAGYEQFF	TGTGCCAGTAGTACTGCAGGGTATGAGCAGTTCTTC
TRBD2	-	TRBJ2-1	TRBV10-1	CASSLLGGSSYNEQFF	TGCGCCAGCAGTCTTTTAGGCGGGAGCTCCTACAATGAGCAGTTCTTC
-	-	TRBJ2-3	TRBV5-1	CASSPGLLTDTQYF	TGCGCCAGCAGCCCGGGACTCCTCACAGATACGCAGTATTTT
-	-	TRBJ2-3	TRBV29-1	CSAEASRIGTDTQYF	TGCAGCGCCGAGGCTTCGAGGATAGGCACAGATACGCAGTATTTT